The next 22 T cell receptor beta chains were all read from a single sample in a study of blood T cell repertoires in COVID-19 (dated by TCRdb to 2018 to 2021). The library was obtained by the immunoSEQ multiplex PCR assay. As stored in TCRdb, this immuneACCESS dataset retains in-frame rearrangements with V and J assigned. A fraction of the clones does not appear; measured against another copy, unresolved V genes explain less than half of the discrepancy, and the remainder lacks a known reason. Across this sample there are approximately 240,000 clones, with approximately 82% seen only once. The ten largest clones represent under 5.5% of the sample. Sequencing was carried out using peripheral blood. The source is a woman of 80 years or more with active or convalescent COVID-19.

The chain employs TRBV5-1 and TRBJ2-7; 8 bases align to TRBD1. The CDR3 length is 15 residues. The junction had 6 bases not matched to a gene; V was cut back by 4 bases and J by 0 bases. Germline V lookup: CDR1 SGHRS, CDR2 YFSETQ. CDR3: CASSPGQDSSYEQYF. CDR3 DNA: TGCGCCAGCAGCCCGGGACAGGACAGCTCCTACGAGCAGTACTTC.

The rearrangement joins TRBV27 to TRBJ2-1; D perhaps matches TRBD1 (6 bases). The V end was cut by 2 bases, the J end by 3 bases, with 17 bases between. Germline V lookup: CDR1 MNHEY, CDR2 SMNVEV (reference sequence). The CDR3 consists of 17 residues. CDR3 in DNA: TGTGCCAGCAGTTTAGGCAGGGGTCTTAACCTCTACAATGAGCAGTTCTTC. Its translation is CASSLGRGLNLYNEQFF.

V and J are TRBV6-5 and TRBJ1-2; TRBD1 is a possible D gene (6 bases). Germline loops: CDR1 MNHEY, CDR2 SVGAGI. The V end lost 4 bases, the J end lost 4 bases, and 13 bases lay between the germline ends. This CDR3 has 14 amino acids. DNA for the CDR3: TGTGCCAGCAGTTTAACAGGGTACCGCTATGGCTACACCTTC. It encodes CASSLTGYRYGYTF.

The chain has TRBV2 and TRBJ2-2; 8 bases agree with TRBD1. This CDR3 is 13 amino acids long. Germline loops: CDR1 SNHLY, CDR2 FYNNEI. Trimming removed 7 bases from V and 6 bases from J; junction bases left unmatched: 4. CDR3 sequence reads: CASNGQGAGELFF. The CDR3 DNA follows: TGTGCCAGCAACGGACAGGGAGCCGGGGAGCTGTTTTTT.

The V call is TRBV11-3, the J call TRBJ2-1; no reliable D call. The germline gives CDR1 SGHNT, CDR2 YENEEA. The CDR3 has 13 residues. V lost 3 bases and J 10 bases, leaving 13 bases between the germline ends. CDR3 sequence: CASSLGSSVEQFF. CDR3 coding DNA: TGTGCCAGCAGCTTGGGCTCCTCCGTAGAGCAGTTCTTC.

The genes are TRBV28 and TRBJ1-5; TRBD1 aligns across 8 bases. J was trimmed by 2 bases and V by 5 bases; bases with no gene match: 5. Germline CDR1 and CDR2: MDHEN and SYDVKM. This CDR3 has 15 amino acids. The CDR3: CASSQLQGGNQPQHF. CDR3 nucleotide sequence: TGTGCCAGCAGTCAATTACAGGGGGGCAATCAGCCCCAGCATTTT.

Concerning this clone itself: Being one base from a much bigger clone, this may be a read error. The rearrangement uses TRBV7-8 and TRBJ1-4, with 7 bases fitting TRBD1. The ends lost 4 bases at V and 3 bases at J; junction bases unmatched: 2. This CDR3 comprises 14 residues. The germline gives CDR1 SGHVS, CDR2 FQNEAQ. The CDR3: CASSSGTANEKLFF. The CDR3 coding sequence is TGTGCCAGCAGCTCAGGGACAGCTAATGAAAAACTGTTTTTT.

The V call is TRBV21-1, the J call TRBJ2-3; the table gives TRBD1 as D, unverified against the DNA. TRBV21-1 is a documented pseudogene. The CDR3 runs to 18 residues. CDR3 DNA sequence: TGTGCCAGCAGCCCTAGGGCCCCGACAGGGAGTAGCACAGATACGCAGTATTTT. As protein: CASSPRAPTGSSTDTQYF.

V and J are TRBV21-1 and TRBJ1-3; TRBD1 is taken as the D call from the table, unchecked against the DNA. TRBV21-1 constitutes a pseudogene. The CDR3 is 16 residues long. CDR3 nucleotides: TGTGCCAGCAGCAAACCGGGACAGGGGACTGGAAACACCATATATTTT. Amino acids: CASSKPGQGTGNTIYF.

CDR3 amino acids: CAIKESGSLQETQYF. CDR3 DNA sequence: TGTGCCATCAAAGAGTCTGGCAGTCTCCAAGAGACCCAGTACTTC. The rearrangement uses TRBV10-3 and TRBJ2-5; D is unresolved. Between the trimmed V and J ends, which lost 7 bases and 1 base, there was a span of 16 bases. The CDR3 runs 15 residues. The V gene's germline CDR1 is ENHRY and CDR2 SYGVKD.

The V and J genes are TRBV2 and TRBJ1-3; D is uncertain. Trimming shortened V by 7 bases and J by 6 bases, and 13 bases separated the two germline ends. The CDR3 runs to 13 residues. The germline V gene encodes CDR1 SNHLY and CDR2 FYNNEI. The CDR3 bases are TGTGCCAGCACCCTCTACAGTTTAAACACCATATATTTT. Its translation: CASTLYSLNTIYF.

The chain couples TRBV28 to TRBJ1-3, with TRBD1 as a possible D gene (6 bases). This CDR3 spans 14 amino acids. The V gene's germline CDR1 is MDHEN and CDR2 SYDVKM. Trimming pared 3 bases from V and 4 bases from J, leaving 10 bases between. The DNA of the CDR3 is TGTGCCAGCAGTTTGGGGGGGCGAGGAAACACCATATATTTT. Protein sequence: CASSLGGRGNTIYF.

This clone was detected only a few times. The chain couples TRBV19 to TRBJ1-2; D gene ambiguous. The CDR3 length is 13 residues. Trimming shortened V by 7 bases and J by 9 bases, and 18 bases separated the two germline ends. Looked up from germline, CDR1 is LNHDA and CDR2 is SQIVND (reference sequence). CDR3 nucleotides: TGTGCCAGTATCAGCACCGTTTACGGGAGCTACACCTTC. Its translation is CASISTVYGSYTF.

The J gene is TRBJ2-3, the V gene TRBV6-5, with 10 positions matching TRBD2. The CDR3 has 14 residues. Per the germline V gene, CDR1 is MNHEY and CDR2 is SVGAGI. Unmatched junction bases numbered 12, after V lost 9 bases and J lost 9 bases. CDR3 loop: CASRPRASGSTQYF. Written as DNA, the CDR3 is TGTGCCAGTCGGCCGCGGGCTAGCGGGAGCACGCAGTATTTT.

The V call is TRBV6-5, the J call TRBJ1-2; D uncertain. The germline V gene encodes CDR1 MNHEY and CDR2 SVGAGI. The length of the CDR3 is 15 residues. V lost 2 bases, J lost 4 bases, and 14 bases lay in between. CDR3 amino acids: CASSYAVSSSYGYTF. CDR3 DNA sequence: TGTGCCAGCAGTTACGCCGTAAGCTCGAGCTATGGCTACACCTTC.

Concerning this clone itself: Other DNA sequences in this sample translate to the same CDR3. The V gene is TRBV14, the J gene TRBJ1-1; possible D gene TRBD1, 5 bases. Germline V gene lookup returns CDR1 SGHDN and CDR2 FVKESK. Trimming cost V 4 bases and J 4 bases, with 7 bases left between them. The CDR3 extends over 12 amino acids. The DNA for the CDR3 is TGTGCCAGCAGCCCCCAGGGCACTGAAGCTTTCTTT. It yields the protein CASSPQGTEAFF.

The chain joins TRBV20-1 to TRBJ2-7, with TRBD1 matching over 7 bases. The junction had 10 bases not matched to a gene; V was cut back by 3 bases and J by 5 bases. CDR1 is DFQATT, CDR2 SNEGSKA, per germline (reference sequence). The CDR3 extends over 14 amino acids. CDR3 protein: CSASPPGGANEQYF. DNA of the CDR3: TGCAGTGCTAGTCCGCCAGGGGGTGCGAACGAGCAGTACTTC.

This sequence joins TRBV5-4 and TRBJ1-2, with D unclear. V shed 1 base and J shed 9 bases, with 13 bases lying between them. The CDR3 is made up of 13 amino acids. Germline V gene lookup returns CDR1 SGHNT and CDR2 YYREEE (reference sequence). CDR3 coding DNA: TGTGCCAGCAGCTTGAGACACCAGCAAAGCTACACCTTC. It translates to CASSLRHQQSYTF. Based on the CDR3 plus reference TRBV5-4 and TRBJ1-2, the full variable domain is ETGVTQSPTHLIKTRGQQVTLRCSSQSGHNTVSWYQQALGQGPQFIFQYYREEENGRGNFPPRFSGLQFPNYSSELNVNALELDDSALYLCASSLRHQQSYTFGSGTRLTVV.

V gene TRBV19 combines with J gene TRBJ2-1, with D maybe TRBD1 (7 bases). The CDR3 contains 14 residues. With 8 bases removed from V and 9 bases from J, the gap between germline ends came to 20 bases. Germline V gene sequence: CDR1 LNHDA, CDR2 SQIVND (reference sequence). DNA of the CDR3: TGTGCCAGTCGTCCGCCGGCAGGGGGAGGTGAGCAGTTCTTC. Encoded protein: CASRPPAGGGEQFF. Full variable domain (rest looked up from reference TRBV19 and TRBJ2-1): DGGITQSPKYLFRKEGQNVTLSCEQNLNHDAMYWYRQDPGQGLRLIYYSQIVNDFQKGDIAEGYSVSREKKESFPLTVTSAQKNPTAFYLCASRPPAGGGEQFFGPGTRLTVL.

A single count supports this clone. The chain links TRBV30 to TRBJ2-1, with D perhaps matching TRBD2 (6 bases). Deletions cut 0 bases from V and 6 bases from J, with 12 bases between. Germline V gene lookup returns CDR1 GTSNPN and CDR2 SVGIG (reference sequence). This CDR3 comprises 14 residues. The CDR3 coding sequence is TGTGCCTGGAGTGTAAATTCCGGGGGCAATGAGCAGTTCTTC. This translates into CAWSVNSGGNEQFF.

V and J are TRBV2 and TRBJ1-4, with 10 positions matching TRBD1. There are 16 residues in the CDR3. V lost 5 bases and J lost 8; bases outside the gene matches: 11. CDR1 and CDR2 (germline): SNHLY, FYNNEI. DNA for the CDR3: TGTGCCAGCAGTCCCCCTTTGGGACAGGGGCGCGAAAAACTGTTTTTT. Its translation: CASSPPLGQGREKLFF.

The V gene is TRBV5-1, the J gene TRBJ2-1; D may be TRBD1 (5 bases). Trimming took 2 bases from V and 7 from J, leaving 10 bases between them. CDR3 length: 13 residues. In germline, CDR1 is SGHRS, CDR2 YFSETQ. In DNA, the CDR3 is TGCGCCAGCAGCTTACAGGTGAGGAATGAGCAGTTCTTC. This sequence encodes CASSLQVRNEQFF. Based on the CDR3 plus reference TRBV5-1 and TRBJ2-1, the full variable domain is KAGVTQTPRYLIKTRGQQVTLSCSPISGHRSVSWYQQTPGQGLQFLFEYFSETQRNKGNFPGRFSGRQFSNSRSEMNVSTLELGDSALYLCASSLQVRNEQFFGPGTRLTVL.